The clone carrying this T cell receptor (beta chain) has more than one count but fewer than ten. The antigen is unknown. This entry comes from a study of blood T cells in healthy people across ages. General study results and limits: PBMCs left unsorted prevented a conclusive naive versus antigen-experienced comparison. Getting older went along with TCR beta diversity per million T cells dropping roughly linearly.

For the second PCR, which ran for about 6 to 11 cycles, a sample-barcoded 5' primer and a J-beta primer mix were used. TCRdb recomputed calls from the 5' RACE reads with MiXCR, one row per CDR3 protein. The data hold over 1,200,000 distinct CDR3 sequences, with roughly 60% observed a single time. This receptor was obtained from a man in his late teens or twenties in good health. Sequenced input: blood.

Written as DNA, the CDR3 is TGCAGTGCTGATTCGGGGGAGGGCTACAATGAGCAGTTCTTC. Translated: CSADSGEGYNEQFF. This chain uses TRBV20-1 with TRBJ2-1; TRBD2 agrees at 7 bases. Trimming removed 5 bases from V and 3 bases from J; junction bases left unmatched: 7. The CDR3 is 14 amino acids. The germline gives CDR1 DFQATT, CDR2 SNEGSKA (reference sequence).